The 16 T cell receptor beta chains below were found in one sample sequenced in a study of T-cell memory formation after mild COVID-19. MiXCR, applied by TCRdb to the 5' RACE reads, yields one record per CDR3 protein. Among more than 250,000 distinct CDR3 sequences listed, roughly a sixth were seen once. Sequencing was performed on PBMCs or a T cell subset sorted from them (not recorded which). The receptors were gathered from a man aged 18-30 years who had mild COVID-19 (a few samples of this study predate the infection). Cell type and time point are not known.

Written as DNA, the CDR3 is TGCAGTGCTAGAACACCCCCCGGACTAGCGGGAGTAGGGAATGAGCAGTTCTTC. Residues: CSARTPPGLAGVGNEQFF. The chain couples TRBV20-1 to TRBJ2-1; 13 bases map to TRBD2. Trimming removed 2 bases from V and 7 bases from J; junction bases left unmatched: 14. CDR3 length: 18 residues. Germline V gene sequence: CDR1 DFQATT, CDR2 SNEGSKA (reference sequence).

The V gene is TRBV7-3, the J gene TRBJ2-5, with TRBD2 matching 15 bases. The germline V gene has CDR1 SGHTA and CDR2 FQGTGA. V was clipped by 4 bases and J by 5 bases; unmatched bases: 2. This CDR3 contains 15 residues. The CDR3 DNA is TGTGCCAGCAGCTGGACTAGCGGGGGGGCTGAGACCCAGTACTTC. Its protein product is CASSWTSGGAETQYF.

This clonotype showed up many times. The DNA for the CDR3 is TGTGCCAGCAGCTCCCAGATGGATACGCAGTATTTT. It translates to CASSSQMDTQYF. The gene calls are TRBV7-9 and TRBJ2-3; D gene uncertain. The CDR3 is 12 amino acids. Germline V gives CDR1 SEHNR, CDR2 FQNEAQ (reference sequence). V was clipped by 4 bases and J by 6 bases, with 8 bases between them.

The chain uses TRBV4-2 and TRBJ2-5, with 10 bases lining up with TRBD2. Germline V gene sequence: CDR1 LGHNA, CDR2 YNFKEQ. This CDR3 has 16 amino acids. After removal of 4 bases from V and 1 base from J, the junction contained 6 bases not matched to a gene. CDR3 DNA sequence: TGTGCCAGCAGCCCGAAGCGGGGGGGGGTCCAAGAGACCCAGTACTTC. This codes for CASSPKRGGVQETQYF.

This clonotype has ten or more counts. The rearrangement uses TRBV5-4 and TRBJ2-3; 11 positions agree with TRBD2. V dropped 0 bases and J dropped 4; count of bases not matched to a gene: 1. This CDR3 is built from 15 residues. Looked up from germline, CDR1 is SGHNT and CDR2 is YYREEE (reference sequence). CDR3 bases: TGTGCCAGCAGCTTGGCTAGCGGGGGGCCAGATACGCAGTATTTT. Translation gives CASSLASGGPDTQYF.

The chain joins TRBV20-1 to TRBJ1-3; D perhaps matches TRBD1 (6 bases). Germline V CDR1 and CDR2: DFQATT, SNEGSKA (reference sequence). The CDR3 is made up of 12 amino acids. Deletions cut 2 bases from V and 7 bases from J, with 9 bases between. CDR3 region: CSARPDRNTIYF. In DNA, the CDR3 is TGCAGTGCTAGACCCGACAGGAACACCATATATTTT.

V usage is TRBV29-1 and J usage is TRBJ2-7; TRBD1 matches at 9 bases. With 6 bases clipped from V and 2 bases from J, the junction kept 2 bases outside the gene matches. Germline CDR1 SQVTM, CDR2 ANQGSEA. The CDR3 loop spans 12 amino acids. CDR3 residues: CSVGQGTYEQYF. The CDR3 DNA sequence: TGCAGCGTCGGACAGGGGACCTACGAGCAGTACTTC.

The rearrangement uses TRBV11-1 and TRBJ2-3, with 7 bases aligning to TRBD1. J gave up 2 bases and V 4 bases, and 9 bases lay outside the gene matches. The CDR3 covers 16 residues. Germline V gene lookup returns CDR1 SGHAT and CDR2 FQDESV (reference sequence). This CDR3 is CASSSWGQPLTDTQYF. The CDR3 DNA sequence: TGTGCCAGCAGCTCGTGGGGACAGCCACTCACAGATACGCAGTATTTT.

At least ten counts were recorded for this clonotype. V is TRBV3-1 and J is TRBJ2-3; D ambiguous. CDR3 length equals 14 residues. The V end lost 1 base, the J end lost 6 bases, and 11 bases lay between the germline ends. Germline CDR1 is LGHDT and CDR2 is YNNKEL (reference sequence). CDR3 coding DNA: TGTGCCAGCAGCCAAGCACCCCCCCCGGATACGCAGTATTTT. Amino acids: CASSQAPPPDTQYF.

Here the CDR3 DNA reads TGCGCCAGCAGCCGCAGCAGGGTGAACACTGAAGCTTTCTTT. Its translation is CASSRSRVNTEAFF. The rearrangement joins TRBV5-1 to TRBJ1-1, with D possibly being TRBD1 (5 bases). V lost 4 bases and J 0 bases, leaving 10 bases between the germline ends. This CDR3 is built from 14 residues. CDR1 and CDR2 from the germline V gene are SGHRS and YFSETQ.

This clonotype was picked up a small number of times. V gene TRBV11-2 combines with J gene TRBJ2-1; TRBD2 matches at 13 bases. J lost 8 bases, V lost 5 bases, and 9 bases had no gene match. The CDR3 runs 16 residues. Per germline, CDR1 SGHAT and CDR2 FQNNGV. The CDR3 sequence is CASSTGLAGVVDEQFF. CDR3 bases: TGTGCCAGCAGCACCGGACTAGCGGGGGTTGTAGATGAGCAGTTCTTC.

This clonotype showed up just once. The chain carries TRBV15 and TRBJ2-7; no definite D call. The germline V gene encodes CDR1 LNHNV and CDR2 YYDKDF (reference sequence). The CDR3 is made up of 16 amino acids. With 0 bases removed from V and 2 bases from J, the gap between germline ends came to 14 bases. CDR3 sequence (DNA): TGTGCCACCAGCAGAGATGTAGGTCCTCCGGCCTACGAGCAGTACGTC. It codes for CATSRDVGPPAYEQYV.

This clonotype was counted many times. This chain joins TRBV5-1 and TRBJ2-1; D possibly corresponds to TRBD1 (6 bases). The length of the CDR3 is 13 residues. V was trimmed by 2 bases and J by 6 bases, leaving 9 bases between them. The germline CDR1 and CDR2 sequences are SGHRS and YFSETQ. As DNA, the CDR3 is TGCGCCAGCAGCTTCACAGGGTTCAATGAGCAGTTCTTC. Encoded protein: CASSFTGFNEQFF.

This clonotype turned up a few times. The chain recombines TRBV20-1 with TRBJ1-5; D might be TRBD1 (5 bases). The germline V and J ends were trimmed by 5 bases and 4 bases, with 15 bases remaining between them. The germline V gene encodes CDR1 DFQATT and CDR2 SNEGSKA (reference sequence). This CDR3 is built from 14 residues. CDR3 region: CSAAQGFGNQPQHF. The CDR3 region has the DNA TGCAGTGCTGCCCAGGGATTCGGAAATCAGCCCCAGCATTTT.

This clonotype was seen once. The chain carries TRBV21-1 and TRBJ1-2. TRBV21-1 is tagged as a pseudogene. This CDR3 is 13 amino acids long. The CDR3 DNA reads as TGTGCCAGCAAAACGGGACGGCTCTATGGCTACACCTTC. Protein: CASKTGRLYGYTF.

V is TRBV6-5 and J is TRBJ1-2, with TRBD1 as a possible D gene (5 bases). Trimming shortened V by 6 bases and J by 4 bases, and 21 bases separated the two germline ends. The V gene's germline CDR1 is MNHEY and CDR2 SVGAGI. This CDR3 is 16 amino acids long. The CDR3 DNA reads TGTGCCAGCAGAATCCAGGGATTCTTGGGCGGCTATGGCTACACCTTC. It codes for CASRIQGFLGGYGYTF.